Described below is a single TCR beta chain sequence and its context. CD8+ and CD4+ blood T cells underwent TCR beta sequencing. Control patients had untreated stable or active relapsing-remitting multiple sclerosis by revised McDonald criteria. Isolation of CD8+ and CD4+ T cells was performed negatively, whereas enrichment of TEMRA cells was done by FACS. These data originate in a study of CD8 T cells in Susac syndrome. Germline V gene data show CDR1 as MGHDK and CDR2 as SYGVNS. V lost 4 bases and J 4 bases, leaving 4 bases between the germline ends. There are 11 residues in the CDR3. With random hexamers, roughly 0.5 to 1 ug RNA was reverse transcribed. TCR beta CDR3 was amplified by immunoSEQ multiplex PCR. This amplification extended across 54 Vbeta and 13 Jbeta segments. TCRdb reprocessed the immunoSEQ multiplex PCR reads via MiXCR and lists one record per CDR3 protein. The sample shows fewer than 350,000 distinct CDR3 sequences, about 92% of them seen only once.

The TCR originated in a human donor with multiple sclerosis. Sequencing was performed on CD4+ T cells from PBMCs. The J gene is TRBJ1-1, the V gene TRBV25-1; D gene uncertain. The CDR3 protein is CASSGRTEAFF. CDR3 in DNA: TGTGCCAGCAGTGGACGCACTGAAGCTTTCTTT. The variable domain in full, completed from reference TRBV25-1 and TRBJ1-1, reads EADIYQTPRYLVIGTGKKITLECSQTMGHDKMYWYQQDPGMELHLIHYSYGVNSTEKGDLSSESTVSRIRTEHFPLTLESARPSHTSQYLCASSGRTEAFFGQGTRLTVV.